The 7 T cell receptor beta chains presented below share a single source sample, sequenced in a study of blood T cell repertoires in COVID-19. TCRdb keeps only in-frame clones here, not all; method: immunoSEQ multiplex PCR. The repertoire holds roughly 62,000 clones, 75% to 90% seen once, with roughly a tenth in the top ten. Sequenced sample: peripheral blood. The receptors were sampled from a human donor with acute or convalescent COVID-19. The donor label of this sample is uncertain.

This chain joins TRBV18 and TRBJ2-2, with 9 bases fitting TRBD1. Trimming at V came to 2 bases and at J to 6 bases, leaving 13 bases not matched to a gene. The CDR3 sequence is 18 residues long. The germline V gene has CDR1 KGHSH and CDR2 LQKENI. The CDR3 sequence: CASSPFSQTGGISGELFF. In DNA form, the CDR3 reads TGTGCCAGCTCACCATTTTCCCAGACAGGGGGGATCTCCGGGGAGCTGTTTTTT.

The J gene is TRBJ1-2, the V gene TRBV11-3; the D is unclear. The germline V gene encodes CDR1 SGHNT and CDR2 YENEEA. The CDR3 has 14 amino acids. Between the trimmed V and J ends, which lost 3 bases and 1 base, there was a span of 9 bases. DNA of the CDR3: TGTGCCAGCAGCTTGCGGCACCTTAACTATGGCTACACCTTC. Amino acids: CASSLRHLNYGYTF. Combining the CDR3 with reference TRBV11-3 and TRBJ1-2 gives the whole variable domain EAGVVQSPRYKIIEKKQPVAFWCNPISGHNTLYWYLQNLGQGPELLIRYENEEAVDDSQLPKDRFSAERLKGVDSTLKIQPAELGDSAVYLCASSLRHLNYGYTFGSGTRLTVV.

The chain uses TRBV18 and TRBJ2-3; a weak D match, TRBD2 (5 bases). Looked up from germline, CDR1 is KGHSH and CDR2 is LQKENI. The CDR3 covers 15 residues. The germline V and J ends were trimmed by 0 bases and 2 bases, with 9 bases remaining between them. CDR3 DNA sequence: TGTGCCAGCTCACCACCGATAGCGACCACAGATACGCAGTATTTT. Translating it yields CASSPPIATTDTQYF.

Only a few counts were recorded for this clone. The chain carries TRBV18 and TRBJ2-7; 7 bases align to TRBD2. V lost 3 bases to trimming and J lost 3 bases; unmatched junction nucleotides: 5. Per germline, CDR1 KGHSH and CDR2 LQKENI. The CDR3 covers 14 residues. CDR3 bases: TGTGCCAGCTCACCCCCGGGGGAGGGCTACGAGCAGTACTTC. Amino acid sequence: CASSPPGEGYEQYF.

V usage is TRBV3-1 (or the pseudogene TRBV3-2) and J usage is TRBJ2-1; TRBD1 matches 8 bases. Germline CDR1 is LGHDT and CDR2 is YNNKEL (reference sequence). CDR3 length: 15 residues. The V gene end was trimmed by 0 bases and the J gene end by 8 bases; junction bases not matched to a gene: 6. The CDR3 spells CASSQEGQALYEQFF. The CDR3 region has the DNA TGTGCCAGCAGCCAAGAGGGACAGGCCCTCTATGAGCAGTTCTTC.

The CDR3 nucleotides read TGTGCCAGCAGGTCCGACAGGGGGTTTAATTCACCCCTCCACTTT. It translates to CASRSDRGFNSPLHF. V and J are TRBV6-5 and TRBJ1-6; 9 bases fit TRBD1. This CDR3 region has 15 residues. V dropped 6 bases and J dropped 6; count of bases not matched to a gene: 6. Germline CDR1 is MNHEY and CDR2 is SVGAGI.

V usage is TRBV6-5 and J usage is TRBJ1-3, with TRBD1 identical over 8 bases. CDR3 length equals 15 residues. Germline V CDR1 and CDR2: MNHEY, SVGAGI. The V and J ends lost 4 bases and 4 bases, in that order; junction bases with no gene match: 6. DNA of the CDR3: TGTGCCAGCAGTTCACTGGACAGGGCGGGAAACACCATATATTTT. This sequence encodes CASSSLDRAGNTIYF.